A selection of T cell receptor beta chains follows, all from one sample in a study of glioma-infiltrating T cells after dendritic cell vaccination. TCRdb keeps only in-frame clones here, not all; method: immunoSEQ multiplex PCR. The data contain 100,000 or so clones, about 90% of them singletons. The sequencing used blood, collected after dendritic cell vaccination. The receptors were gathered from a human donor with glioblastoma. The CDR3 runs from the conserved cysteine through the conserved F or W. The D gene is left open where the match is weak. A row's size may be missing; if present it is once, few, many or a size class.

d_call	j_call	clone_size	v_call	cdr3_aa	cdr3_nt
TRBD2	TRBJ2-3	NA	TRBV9	CASSVSGTTTDTQYF	TGTGCCAGCAGCGTCAGCGGGACCACAACAGATACGCAGTATTTT
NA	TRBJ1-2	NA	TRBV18	CASSPASYGYTF	TGTGCCAGCTCACCGGCCTCTTATGGCTACACCTTC
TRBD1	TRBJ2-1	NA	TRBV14	CASSHMDRGLVF	TGTGCCAGCAGCCATATGGACAGGGGGCTGGTCTTC
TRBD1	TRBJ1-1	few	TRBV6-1	CASSGRKTGGAVTEAFF	TGTGCCAGCAGTGGCCGCAAGACAGGGGGAGCTGTCACTGAAGCTTTCTTT
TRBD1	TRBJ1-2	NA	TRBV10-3	CAIRTAGQFYGYTF	TGTGCCATCAGGACCGCGGGACAGTTCTATGGCTACACCTTC
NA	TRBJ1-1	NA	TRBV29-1	CSTKTRGNTEAFF	TGCAGCACAAAAACCCGGGGGAACACTGAAGCTTTCTTT
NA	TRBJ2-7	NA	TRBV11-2	CASSSHTYEQYF	TGTGCCAGCAGCTCCCACACCTACGAGCAGTACTTC
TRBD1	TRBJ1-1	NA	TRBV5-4	CASSPGQGAWGRTEAFF	TGTGCCAGCAGCCCGGGACAGGGGGCATGGGGTAGAACTGAAGCTTTCTTT
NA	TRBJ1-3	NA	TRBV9	CASSVGHRTGGNTIYF	TGTGCCAGCAGCGTAGGTCACCGCACAGGCGGAAACACCATATATTTT
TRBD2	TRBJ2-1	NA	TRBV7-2	CASSLSSGPYNEQFF	TGTGCCAGCAGCTTATCTAGCGGGCCTTACAATGAGCAGTTCTTC
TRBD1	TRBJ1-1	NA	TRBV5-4	CASSFGQERNTEAFF	TGTGCCAGCAGCTTCGGACAGGAGCGGAACACTGAAGCTTTCTTT
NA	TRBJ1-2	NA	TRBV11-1	CASSLGFRDGYTF	TGTGCCAGCAGCTTAGGGTTTCGCGATGGCTACACCTTC
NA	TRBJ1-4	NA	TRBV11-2	CASSLGLATNEKLFF	TGTGCCAGCAGCTTAGGACTCGCAACTAATGAAAAACTGTTTTTT
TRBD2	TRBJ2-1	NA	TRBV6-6	CASSLLSGGGDNEQFF	TGTGCCAGCAGTCTACTTAGCGGGGGCGGGGACAATGAGCAGTTCTTC
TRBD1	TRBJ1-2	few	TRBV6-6	CASRPQGDYGYTF	TGTGCCAGCAGACCCCAGGGGGACTATGGCTACACCTTC
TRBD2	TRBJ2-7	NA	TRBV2	CASRVLAGQTYEQYF	TGTGCCAGCAGAGTACTAGCGGGGCAAACCTACGAGCAGTACTTC
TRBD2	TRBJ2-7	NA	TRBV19	CASSIGVLAGGFFYEQYF	TGTGCCAGTAGTATAGGCGTCCTAGCGGGAGGGTTTTTCTACGAGCAGTACTTC
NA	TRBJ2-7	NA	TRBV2	CASSVRGQGEQYF	TGTGCCAGCAGTGTCCGCGGTCAGGGCGAGCAGTACTTC
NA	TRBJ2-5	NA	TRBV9	CASSPGIGGKETQYF	TGTGCCAGCAGCCCAGGGATCGGGGGAAAGGAGACCCAGTACTTC
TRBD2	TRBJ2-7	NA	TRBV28	CASIGGGHSYEQYF	TGTGCCAGCATCGGGGGGGGCCACTCCTACGAGCAGTACTTC
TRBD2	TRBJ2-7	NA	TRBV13	CASSPGLAGGEQYF	TGTGCCAGCAGCCCGGGACTAGCGGGAGGCGAGCAGTACTTC
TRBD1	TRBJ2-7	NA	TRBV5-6	CASSSGTGGYEQYF	TGTGCCAGCAGCTCGGGGACAGGGGGCTACGAGCAGTACTTC
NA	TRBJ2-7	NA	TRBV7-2	CASSITGFEGLPAYEQYF	TGTGCCAGCAGCATCACAGGGTTCGAGGGATTACCCGCCTACGAGCAGTACTTC
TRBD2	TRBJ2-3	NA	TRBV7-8	CASSLLAGFTDTQYF	TGTGCCAGCAGCCTTCTAGCGGGATTTACAGATACGCAGTATTTT
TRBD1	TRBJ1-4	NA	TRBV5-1	CASRRTGGRNEKLFF	TGCGCCAGCAGGCGGACAGGGGGCCGGAATGAAAAACTGTTTTTT
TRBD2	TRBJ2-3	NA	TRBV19	CASSIRSSGRVNTDTQYF	TGTGCCAGTAGTATCCGCAGTAGCGGGAGGGTGAACACAGATACGCAGTATTTT
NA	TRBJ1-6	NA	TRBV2	CASTSNSPLHF	TGTGCCAGCACCTCTAATTCCCCCCTCCACTTT
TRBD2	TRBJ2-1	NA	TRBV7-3	CASSSGLAGNNEQFF	TGTGCCAGCAGCTCGGGACTAGCGGGAAACAATGAGCAGTTCTTC
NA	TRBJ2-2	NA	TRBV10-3	CAISESRHPGELFF	TGTGCCATCAGTGAGTCGAGGCACCCCGGGGAGCTGTTTTTT
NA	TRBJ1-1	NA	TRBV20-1	CSARGEVEAFF	TGCAGTGCTAGAGGGGAGGTTGAAGCTTTCTTT
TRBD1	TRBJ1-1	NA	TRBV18	CASSARDRDTEAFF	TGTGCCAGCTCAGCCCGGGACAGGGACACTGAAGCTTTCTTT
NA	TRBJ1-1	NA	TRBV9	CASSVTVRTEAFF	TGTGCCAGCAGCGTGACAGTGAGGACTGAAGCTTTCTTT
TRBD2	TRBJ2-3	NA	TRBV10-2	CASKVLAGTTQYF	TGCGCCAGCAAGGTCCTAGCGGGAACTACGCAGTATTTT
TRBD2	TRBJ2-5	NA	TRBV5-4	CASSLAGGLQETQYF	TGTGCCAGCAGTCTAGCGGGGGGGTTGCAAGAGACCCAGTACTTC
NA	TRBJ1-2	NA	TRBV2	CASKGEGTYGYTF	TGTGCCAGCAAGGGGGAGGGTACCTATGGCTACACCTTC
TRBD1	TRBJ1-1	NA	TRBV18	CASSPMTGGTEAFF	TGTGCCAGCTCACCCATGACAGGGGGCACTGAAGCTTTCTTT
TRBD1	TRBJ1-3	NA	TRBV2	CASTGQVELGNTIYF	TGTGCCAGCACCGGACAGGTGGAACTCGGAAACACCATATATTTT
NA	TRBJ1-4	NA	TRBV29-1	CSVVQGNEKLFF	TGCAGCGTTGTTCAGGGGAACGAAAAACTGTTTTTT
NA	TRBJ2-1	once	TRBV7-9	CASSLVGGASTAQFF	TGTGCCAGCAGCTTAGTAGGGGGGGCTAGCACCGCGCAGTTCTTC
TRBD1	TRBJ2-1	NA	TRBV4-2	CASSQEMTGDEQFF	TGTGCCAGCAGCCAAGAAATGACAGGGGATGAGCAGTTCTTC